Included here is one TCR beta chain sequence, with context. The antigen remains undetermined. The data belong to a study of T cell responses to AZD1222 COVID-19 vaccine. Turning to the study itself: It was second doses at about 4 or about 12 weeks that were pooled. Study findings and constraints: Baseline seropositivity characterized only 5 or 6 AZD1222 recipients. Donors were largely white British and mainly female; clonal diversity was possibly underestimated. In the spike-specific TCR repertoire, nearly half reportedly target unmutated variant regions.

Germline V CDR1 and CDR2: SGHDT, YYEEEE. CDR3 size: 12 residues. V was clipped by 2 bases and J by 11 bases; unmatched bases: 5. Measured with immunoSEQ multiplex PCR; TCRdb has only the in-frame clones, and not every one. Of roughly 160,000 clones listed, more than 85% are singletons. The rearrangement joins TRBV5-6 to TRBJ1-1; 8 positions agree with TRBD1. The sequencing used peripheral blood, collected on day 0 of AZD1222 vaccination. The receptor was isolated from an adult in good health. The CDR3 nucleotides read TGTGCCAGCAGCTTTAGGCAGGGGGCTGCTTTCTTT. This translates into CASSFRQGAAFF.